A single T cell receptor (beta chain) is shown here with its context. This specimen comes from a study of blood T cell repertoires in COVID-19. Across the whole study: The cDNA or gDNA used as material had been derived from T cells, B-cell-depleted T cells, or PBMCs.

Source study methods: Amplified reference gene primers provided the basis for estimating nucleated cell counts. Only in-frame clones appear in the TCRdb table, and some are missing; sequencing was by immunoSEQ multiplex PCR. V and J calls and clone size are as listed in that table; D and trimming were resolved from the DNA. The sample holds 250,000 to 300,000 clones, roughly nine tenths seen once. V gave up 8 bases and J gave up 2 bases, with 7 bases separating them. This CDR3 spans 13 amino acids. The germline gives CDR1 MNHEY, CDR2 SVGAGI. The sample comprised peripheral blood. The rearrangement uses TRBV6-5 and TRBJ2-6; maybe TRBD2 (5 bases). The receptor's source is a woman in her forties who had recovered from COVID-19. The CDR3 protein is CASGRTGANVLTF. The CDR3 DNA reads TGTGCCAGCGGGAGAACTGGGGCCAACGTCCTGACTTTC.